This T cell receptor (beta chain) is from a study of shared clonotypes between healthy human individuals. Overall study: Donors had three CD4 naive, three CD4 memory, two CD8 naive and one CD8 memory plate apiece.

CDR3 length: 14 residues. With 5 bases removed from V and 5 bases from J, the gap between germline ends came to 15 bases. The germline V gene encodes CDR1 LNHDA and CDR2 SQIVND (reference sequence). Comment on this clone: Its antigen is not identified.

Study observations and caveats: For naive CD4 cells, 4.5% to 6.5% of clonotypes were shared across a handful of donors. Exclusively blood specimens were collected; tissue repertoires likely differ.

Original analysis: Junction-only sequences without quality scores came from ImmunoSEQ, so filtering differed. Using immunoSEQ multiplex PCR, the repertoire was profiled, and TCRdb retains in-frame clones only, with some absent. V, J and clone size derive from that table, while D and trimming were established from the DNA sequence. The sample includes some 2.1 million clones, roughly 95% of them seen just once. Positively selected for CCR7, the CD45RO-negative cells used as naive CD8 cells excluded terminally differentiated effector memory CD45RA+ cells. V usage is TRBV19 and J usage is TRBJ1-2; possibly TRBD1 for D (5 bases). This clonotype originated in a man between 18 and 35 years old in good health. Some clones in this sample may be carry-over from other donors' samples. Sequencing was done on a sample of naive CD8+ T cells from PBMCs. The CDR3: CASSANGAWYGYTF. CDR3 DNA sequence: TGTGCCAGTAGTGCGAACGGGGCGTGGTATGGCTACACCTTC.